The 18 T cell receptor beta chains below all came from one sample that was sequenced in a study of blood T cell repertoires in COVID-19. The protocol was immunoSEQ multiplex PCR, while the TCRdb copy is restricted to in-frame clones and leaves out a portion. The table shows over 65,000 clones, with more than 80% occurring only once. The source material was peripheral blood. The receptors were sampled from a human donor in a cohort sampled during active COVID-19.

The chain joins TRBV27 to TRBJ1-1; the D is unclear. Per the germline V gene, CDR1 is MNHEY and CDR2 is SMNVEV (reference sequence). V gave up 4 bases and J gave up 6 bases, with 18 bases separating them. The CDR3 contains 15 residues. The CDR3 protein is CASSSPGRTGAEAFF. In DNA form, the CDR3 reads TGTGCCAGCAGTTCCCCGGGGAGGACTGGGGCTGAAGCTTTCTTT.

The chain carries TRBV11-2 and TRBJ2-3; D not certain. The CDR3 covers 16 residues. In germline, CDR1 is SGHAT, CDR2 FQNNGV. V was shortened by 3 bases and J by 1 base, with 14 bases between the two germline ends. The CDR3 loop is CASSFDPQRRTDTQYF. The DNA of the CDR3 is TGTGCCAGCAGCTTCGACCCACAGAGACGCACAGATACGCAGTATTTT. The full variable domain, with the rest looked up from reference TRBV11-2 and TRBJ2-3, is EAGVAQSPRYKIIEKRQSVAFWCNPISGHATLYWYQQILGQGPKLLIQFQNNGVVDDSQLPKDRFSAERLKGVDSTLKIQPAKLEDSAVYLCASSFDPQRRTDTQYFGPGTRLTVL.

V is TRBV5-4 and J is TRBJ2-3, with TRBD2 matching 9 bases. CDR1 is SGHNT, CDR2 YYREEE, per germline (reference sequence). The CDR3 spans 18 residues. V was clipped by 4 bases and J by 0 bases; unmatched bases: 12. This chain's CDR3 is CASSLTLSGGPSTDTQYF. The CDR3 DNA follows: TGTGCCAGCAGCCTCACACTTAGCGGGGGACCTAGCACAGATACGCAGTATTTT.

Only a few counts were recorded for this clone. This rearrangement joins TRBV3-1 (or the pseudogene TRBV3-2) to TRBJ2-7; TRBD1 matches 7 bases. The CDR3 totals 19 residues. V shed 5 bases and J 7 bases; nucleotides not matched to a gene: 26. Germline lookup yields CDR1 LGHDT and CDR2 YNNKEL (reference sequence). The CDR3: CASSNPRPGQAPSRREQYF. Written as DNA, the CDR3 is TGTGCCAGCAGCAACCCCCGGCCCGGACAGGCCCCCTCTAGAAGGGAGCAGTACTTC.

The rearrangement links TRBV12-3 or TRBV12-4 to TRBJ1-3; D is unresolved. The CDR3 runs to 13 residues. Trimming took off 7 bases at V and 3 bases at J, with 10 bases between the two ends. This CDR3 is CASTPRGGNTIYF. In DNA form, the CDR3 reads TGTGCCAGCACCCCACGGGGTGGAAACACCATATATTTT.

The chain links TRBV9 to TRBJ2-5; 10 nucleotides align to TRBD1. The CDR3 has 15 residues. Germline lookup yields CDR1 SGDLS and CDR2 YYNGEE. After removal of 7 bases from V and 3 bases from J, the junction contained 9 bases not matched to a gene. This chain's CDR3 is CASALTGTGEETQYF. CDR3 in DNA: TGTGCCAGCGCCTTAACCGGGACAGGGGAAGAGACCCAGTACTTC.

This chain connects TRBV5-1 to TRBJ2-3; D possibly corresponds to TRBD1 (6 bases). Germline V gives CDR1 SGHRS, CDR2 YFSETQ. V lost 0 bases, J lost 3 bases, and 14 bases lay in between. The CDR3 has 16 amino acids. This chain's CDR3 is CASSLEGRTATDTQYF. The CDR3, as DNA: TGCGCCAGCAGCTTGGAGGGGCGGACAGCTACAGATACGCAGTATTTT.

This chain connects TRBV5-1 to TRBJ2-2; TRBD2 aligns across 8 bases. The CDR3 has 15 residues. V was clipped by 4 bases and J by 0 bases; unmatched bases: 2. CDR1 SGHRS and CDR2 YFSETQ come from the germline V gene. DNA for the CDR3: TGCGCCAGCAGCCCGGGGGGGACGAACACCGGGGAGCTGTTTTTT. It specifies CASSPGGTNTGELFF.

This chain joins TRBV12-5 and TRBJ2-5; maybe TRBD1 (6 bases). Germline V gene data show CDR1 as LGHNT and CDR2 as FRNRAP. The CDR3 spans 13 residues. V dropped 7 bases and J dropped 5 bases, with 14 bases sitting between them. The DNA for the CDR3 is TGTGCTAGTGCACAGGGTAGATCGGAGACCCAGTACTTC. Amino acids: CASAQGRSETQYF.

V and J are TRBV28 and TRBJ1-2; D is ambiguous. The germline V gene has CDR1 MDHEN and CDR2 SYDVKM. The CDR3 totals 12 residues. Trimming removed 3 bases from V and 6 bases from J, with 8 bases in between. CDR3 bases: TGTGCCAGCAGTTTCTTTATCGATGGCTACACCTTC. Translated, it gives CASSFFIDGYTF.

This clone has a single count. The chain links TRBV6-6 to TRBJ1-5; TRBD1 matches 8 bases. CDR3 length equals 15 residues. V trimming: 4 bases; J trimming: 7 bases; junction bases outside the gene matches: 9. Germline CDR1 MNHNY, CDR2 SVGAGI (reference sequence). CDR3 protein: CASSFAGQGIQPQHF. In DNA, the CDR3 is TGTGCCAGCAGTTTCGCCGGACAGGGTATCCAGCCCCAGCATTTT.

The rearrangement uses TRBV5-1 and TRBJ2-3; TRBD1 is a possible D gene (6 bases). This CDR3 is 14 amino acids long. V was clipped by 0 bases and J by 4 bases, with 9 bases between them. From germline, CDR1 is SGHRS and CDR2 YFSETQ. The CDR3 sequence: CASSLGRGSDTQYF. CDR3 DNA sequence: TGCGCCAGCAGCTTGGGCAGGGGATCAGATACGCAGTATTTT.

This chain connects TRBV7-2 to TRBJ2-2; perhaps TRBD2 as D (6 bases). This CDR3 comprises 16 residues. The ends were cut back, 0 bases at V and 3 bases at J, with 11 bases in the middle. The germline V gene encodes CDR1 SGHTA and CDR2 FQGNSA. Here the CDR3 DNA reads TGTGCCAGCAGCTTAGCAGGAGGGGTCTACACCGGGGAGCTGTTTTTT. It is translated as CASSLAGGVYTGELFF.

This rearrangement joins TRBV11-3 to TRBJ1-1; no clear D. This CDR3 has 14 residues. V was cut by 1 base and J by 3 bases, with 9 bases left in between. Germline V gene data show CDR1 as SGHNT and CDR2 as YENEEA. DNA for the CDR3: TGTGCCAGCAGCTTAGGGGGTAGCGACACTGAAGCTTTCTTT. It translates to CASSLGGSDTEAFF.

The chain carries TRBV10-3 and TRBJ2-1; perhaps TRBD1 as D (6 bases). CDR3 length: 15 residues. The V gene's germline CDR1 is ENHRY and CDR2 SYGVKD. Trimming removed 11 bases at V and 6 bases at J, with 23 bases between. CDR3 DNA sequence: TGTGCCGTTGCGGCCCAGGACAGAATGCGCAATGAGCAGTTCTTC. Residues: CAVAAQDRMRNEQFF.

The V and J genes are TRBV29-1 and TRBJ1-5, with D possibly matching TRBD1 (6 bases). CDR3 length equals 13 residues. V was trimmed by 5 bases and J by 5 bases, leaving 13 bases between them. Per the germline V gene, CDR1 is SQVTM and CDR2 is ANQGSEA. The CDR3 region is CSVRQGMDQPQHF. The CDR3 region has the DNA TGCAGCGTTCGGCAGGGGATGGATCAGCCCCAGCATTTT. The whole variable domain, filled in from reference TRBV29-1 and TRBJ1-5, reads SAVISQKPSRDICQRGTSLTIQCQVDSQVTMMFWYRQQPGQSLTLIATANQGSEATYESGFVIDKFPISRPNLTFSTLTVSNMSPEDSSIYLCSVRQGMDQPQHFGDGTRLSIL.

The CDR3 coding sequence is TGTGCCAGCAGCTCATCAGGGAATTCACCCCTCCACTTT. Translation: CASSSSGNSPLHF. V and J are TRBV11-3 and TRBJ1-6, with a weak D call TRBD1 (5 bases). From germline, CDR1 is SGHNT and CDR2 YENEEA. Deletions cut 4 bases from V and 7 bases from J, with 8 bases between. The CDR3 is 13 amino acids.

The CDR3 spells CASSLRQGDSPLHF. The CDR3 DNA is TGTGCCAGCAGTCTACGACAGGGGGATTCACCCCTCCACTTT. The chain couples TRBV6-2 or TRBV6-3 to TRBJ1-6; 9 bases agree with TRBD1. Losses at the gene ends were 5 bases for V and 8 bases for J; bases not matched to a gene: 4. CDR1 and CDR2 (germline): MNHEY, SVGEGT. This CDR3 is built from 14 residues.